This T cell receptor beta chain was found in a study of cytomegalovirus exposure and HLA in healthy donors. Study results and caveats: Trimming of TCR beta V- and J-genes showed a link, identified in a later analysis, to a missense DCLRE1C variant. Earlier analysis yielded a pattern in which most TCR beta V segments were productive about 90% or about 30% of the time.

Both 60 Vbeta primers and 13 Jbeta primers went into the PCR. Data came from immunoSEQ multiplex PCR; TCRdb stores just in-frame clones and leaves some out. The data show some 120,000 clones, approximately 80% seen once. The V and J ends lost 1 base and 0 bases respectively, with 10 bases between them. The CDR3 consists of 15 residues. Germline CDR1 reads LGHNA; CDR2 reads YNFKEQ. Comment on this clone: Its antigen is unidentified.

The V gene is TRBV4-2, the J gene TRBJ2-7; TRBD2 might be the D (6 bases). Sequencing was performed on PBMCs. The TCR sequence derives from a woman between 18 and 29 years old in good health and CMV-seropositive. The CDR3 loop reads CASSQAGLNSYEQYF. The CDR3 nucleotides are TGTGCCAGCAGCCAAGCGGGACTGAACTCCTACGAGCAGTACTTC.